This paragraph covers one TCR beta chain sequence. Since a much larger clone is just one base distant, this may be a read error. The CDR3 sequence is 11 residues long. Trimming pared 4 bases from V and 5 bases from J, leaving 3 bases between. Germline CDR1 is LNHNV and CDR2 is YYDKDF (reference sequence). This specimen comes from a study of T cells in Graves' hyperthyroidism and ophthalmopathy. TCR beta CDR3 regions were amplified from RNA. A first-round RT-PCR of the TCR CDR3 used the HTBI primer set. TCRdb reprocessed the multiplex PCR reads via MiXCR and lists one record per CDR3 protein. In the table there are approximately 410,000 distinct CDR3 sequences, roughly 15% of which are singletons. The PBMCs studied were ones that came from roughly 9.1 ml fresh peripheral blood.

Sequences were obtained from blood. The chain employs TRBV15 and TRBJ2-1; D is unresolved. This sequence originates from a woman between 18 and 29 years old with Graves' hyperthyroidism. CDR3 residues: CATSNDNEQFF. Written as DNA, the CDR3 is TGTGCCACCAGCAACGACAATGAGCAGTTCTTC. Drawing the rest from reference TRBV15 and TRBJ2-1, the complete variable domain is DAMVIQNPRYQVTQFGKPVTLSCSQTLNHNVMYWYQQKSSQAPKLLFHYYDKDFNNEADTPDNFQSRRPNTSFCFLDIRSPGLGDTAMYLCATSNDNEQFFGPGTRLTVL.